This T cell receptor (beta chain) was retrieved from a study of OX40 agonist ivuxolimab in advanced cancers. Study-level information: At 0.01 to 10 mg/kg, ivuxolimab was administered intravenously to patients every 2 weeks. Study conclusions and caveats: The investigators did not determine what antigen specificity the expanded peripheral T cells had.

CDR1 and CDR2 (germline): LNHDA, SQIVND (reference sequence). Trimming left V 3 bases short and J 3 bases short, with 9 bases between. CDR3 size: 14 residues. Sequenced by immunoSEQ multiplex PCR; TCRdb stores in-frame clones only, minus some. The sample records over 70,000 clones, 80% to 90% being singletons. On this clone itself: Antigen specificity is unknown.

This specimen was CD4+ or CD8+ T cells sorted from blood, taken in a trial of the OX40 agonist ivuxolimab. This clonotype was obtained from an adult with an advanced solid tumor such as melanoma, head and neck, liver or kidney cancer. The rearrangement links TRBV19 to TRBJ1-5, with D hard to call. CDR3 sequence reads: CASSIWQDNQPQHF. The CDR3 region has the DNA TGTGCCAGTAGTATCTGGCAGGACAATCAGCCCCAGCATTTT.